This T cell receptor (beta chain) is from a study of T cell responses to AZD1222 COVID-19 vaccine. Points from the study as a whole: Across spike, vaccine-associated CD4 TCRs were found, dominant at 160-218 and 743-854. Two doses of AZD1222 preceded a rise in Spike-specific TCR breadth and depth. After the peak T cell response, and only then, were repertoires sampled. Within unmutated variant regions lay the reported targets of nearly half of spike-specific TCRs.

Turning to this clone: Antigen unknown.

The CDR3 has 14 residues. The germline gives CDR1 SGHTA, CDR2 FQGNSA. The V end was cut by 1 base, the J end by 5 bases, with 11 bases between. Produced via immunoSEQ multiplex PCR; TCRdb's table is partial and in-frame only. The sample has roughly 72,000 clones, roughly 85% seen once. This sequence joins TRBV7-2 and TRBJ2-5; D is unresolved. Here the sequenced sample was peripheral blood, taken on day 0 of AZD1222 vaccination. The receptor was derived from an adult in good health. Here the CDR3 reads CASSLVRLGETQYF. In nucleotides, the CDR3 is TGTGCCAGCAGCTTAGTCCGCCTTGGGGAGACCCAGTACTTC. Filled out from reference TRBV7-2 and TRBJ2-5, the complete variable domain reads GAGVSQSPSNKVTEKGKDVELRCDPISGHTALYWYRQSLGQGLEFLIYFQGNSAPDKSGLPSDRFSAERTGGSVSTLTIQRTQQEDSAVYLCASSLVRLGETQYFGPGTRLLVL.